This T cell receptor (beta chain) appears in the sequencing data of a study of shared clonotypes between healthy human individuals. Study-level information: Donor ages ranged 18 to 49 years: a couple of women, a few men. There were three CD4 naive, three CD4 memory, two CD8 naive and one CD8 memory plates per donor.

To note about this clone: Its target is unknown.

Trimming removed 8 bases at V and 0 bases at J, with 9 bases between. The length of the CDR3 is 13 residues. Germline values: CDR1 MDHEN, CDR2 SYDVKM. TCRdb's table, derived via immunoSEQ multiplex PCR, lists solely in-frame clones and lacks some. Of approximately 2.1 million clones listed, approximately 93% are singletons. Overall study results and limits: Sampling used blood alone; tissue repertoires probably differ. In several donors, around 5% of naive CD4 clonotypes appeared in common.

This sequence originates from a man younger than 30 in good health. Some clones in this sample may be carry-over from other donors' samples. The chain has TRBV28 and TRBJ2-3; no clear D gene. The sequencing sample was made of naive CD4+ T cells from PBMCs. Subset given: CD45RA+ positively selected. This CDR3 reads CASWGPSTDTQYF. Written as DNA, the CDR3 is TGTGCCAGCTGGGGTCCAAGCACAGATACGCAGTATTTT.